This TCR beta chain is from a study of blood T cell repertoires in COVID-19. The repertoire was sequenced with immunoSEQ multiplex PCR; TCRdb's copy has only in-frame clones and lacks some. This table has roughly 320,000 clones, around 89% appearing once. Germline-derived CDR1 and CDR2 are KGHSH and LQKENI. Between the trimmed V and J ends, which lost 5 bases and 12 bases, there was a span of 20 bases. CDR3 length equals 14 residues. The V call is TRBV18, the J call TRBJ2-1; the D gene is possibly TRBD2 (8 bases). The material sequenced was peripheral blood. This TCR came from a woman between 50 and 59 years old with COVID-19, enrolled during active disease. The chain's CDR3 is CASSTREGADGQFF. The CDR3 bases are TGTGCCAGCTCAACCCGGGAGGGGGCTGATGGGCAGTTCTTC.